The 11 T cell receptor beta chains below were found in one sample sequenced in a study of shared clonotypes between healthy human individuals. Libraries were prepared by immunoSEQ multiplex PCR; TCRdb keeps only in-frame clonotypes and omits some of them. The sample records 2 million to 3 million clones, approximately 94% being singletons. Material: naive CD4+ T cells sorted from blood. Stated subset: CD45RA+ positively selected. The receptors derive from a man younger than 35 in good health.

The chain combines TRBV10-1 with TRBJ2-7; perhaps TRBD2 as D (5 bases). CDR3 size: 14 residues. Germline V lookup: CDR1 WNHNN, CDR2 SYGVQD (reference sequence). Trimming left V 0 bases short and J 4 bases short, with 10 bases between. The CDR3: CASSESMAGYEQYF. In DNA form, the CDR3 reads TGCGCCAGCAGTGAGTCCATGGCGGGTTACGAGCAGTACTTC.

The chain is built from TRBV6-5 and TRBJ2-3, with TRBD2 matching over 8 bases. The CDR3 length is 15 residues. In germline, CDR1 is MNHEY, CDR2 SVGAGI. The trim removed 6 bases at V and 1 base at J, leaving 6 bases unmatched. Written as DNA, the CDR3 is TGTGCCAGCAGACTCGGGGGGGCGGGCACAGATACGCAGTATTTT. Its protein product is CASRLGGAGTDTQYF.

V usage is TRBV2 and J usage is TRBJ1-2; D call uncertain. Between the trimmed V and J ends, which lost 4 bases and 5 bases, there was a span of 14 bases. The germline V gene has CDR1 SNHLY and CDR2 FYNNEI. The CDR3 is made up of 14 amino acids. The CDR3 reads CASSVGSSFYGYTF. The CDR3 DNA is TGTGCCAGCAGTGTAGGGTCGTCTTTTTATGGCTACACCTTC.

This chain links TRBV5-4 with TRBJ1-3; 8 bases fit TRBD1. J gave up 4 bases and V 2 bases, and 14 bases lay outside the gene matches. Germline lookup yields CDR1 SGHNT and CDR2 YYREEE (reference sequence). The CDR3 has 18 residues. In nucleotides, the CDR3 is TGTGCCAGCAGCTTCCCATCCGGACAGGGTCAAACCGGAAACACCATATATTTT. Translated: CASSFPSGQGQTGNTIYF.

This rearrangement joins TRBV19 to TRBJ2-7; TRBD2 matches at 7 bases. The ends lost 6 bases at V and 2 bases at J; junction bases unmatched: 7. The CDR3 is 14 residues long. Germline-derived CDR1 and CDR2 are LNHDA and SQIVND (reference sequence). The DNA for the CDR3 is TGTGCCAGTAGACGGGAGCGGGGTACCTACGAGCAGTACTTC. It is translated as CASRRERGTYEQYF. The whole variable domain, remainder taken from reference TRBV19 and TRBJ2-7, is DGGITQSPKYLFRKEGQNVTLSCEQNLNHDAMYWYRQDPGQGLRLIYYSQIVNDFQKGDIAEGYSVSREKKESFPLTVTSAQKNPTAFYLCASRRERGTYEQYFGPGTRLTVT.

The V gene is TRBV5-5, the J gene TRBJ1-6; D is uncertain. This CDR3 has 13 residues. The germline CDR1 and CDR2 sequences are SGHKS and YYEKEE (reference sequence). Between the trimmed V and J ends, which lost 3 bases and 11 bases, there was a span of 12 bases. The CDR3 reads CASSSHPTTPLHF. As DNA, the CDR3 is TGTGCCAGCAGCTCGCACCCCACAACACCCCTCCACTTT.

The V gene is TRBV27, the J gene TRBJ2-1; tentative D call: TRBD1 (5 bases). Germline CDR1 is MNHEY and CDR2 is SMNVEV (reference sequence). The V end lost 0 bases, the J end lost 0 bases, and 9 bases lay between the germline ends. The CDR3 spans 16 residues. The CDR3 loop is CASSLSSRVSYNEQFF. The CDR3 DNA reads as TGTGCCAGCAGTTTATCGTCCAGGGTCTCCTACAATGAGCAGTTCTTC.

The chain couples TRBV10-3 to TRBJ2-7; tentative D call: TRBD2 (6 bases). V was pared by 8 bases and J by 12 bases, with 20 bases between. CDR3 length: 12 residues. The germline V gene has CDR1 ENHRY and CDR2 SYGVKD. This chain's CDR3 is CAIRTPSGETYF. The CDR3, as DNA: TGTGCCATCCGTACCCCTTCGGGGGAGACGTACTTC.

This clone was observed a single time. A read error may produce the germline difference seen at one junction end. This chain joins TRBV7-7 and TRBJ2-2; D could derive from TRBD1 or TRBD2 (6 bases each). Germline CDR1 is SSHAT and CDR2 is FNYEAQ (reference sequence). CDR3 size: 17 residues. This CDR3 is CASTEYIGGQGNGELFF. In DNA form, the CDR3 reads TGTGCTAGCACCGAATATATTGGGGGGCAGGGCAACGGGGAGCTGTTTTTT.

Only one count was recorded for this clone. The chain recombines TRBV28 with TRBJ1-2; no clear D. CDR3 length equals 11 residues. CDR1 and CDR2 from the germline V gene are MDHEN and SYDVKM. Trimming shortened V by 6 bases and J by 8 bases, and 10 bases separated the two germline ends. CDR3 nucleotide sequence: TGTGCCAGCAGAGGACTCCAAGGCTACACCTTC. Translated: CASRGLQGYTF.

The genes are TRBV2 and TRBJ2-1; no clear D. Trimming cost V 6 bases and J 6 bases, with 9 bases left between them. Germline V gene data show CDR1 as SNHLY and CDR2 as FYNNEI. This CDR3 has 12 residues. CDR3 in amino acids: CASRVSRNEQFF. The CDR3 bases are TGTGCCAGCAGGGTTTCGCGCAATGAGCAGTTCTTC. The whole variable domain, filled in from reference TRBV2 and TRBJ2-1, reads EPEVTQTPSHQVTQMGQEVILRCVPISNHLYFYWYRQILGQKVEFLVSFYNNEISEKSEIFDDQFSVERPDGSNFTLKIRSTKLEDSAMYFCASRVSRNEQFFGPGTRLTVL.